The following is a TCR beta chain sequence with its context. Antigen: not known. Sequenced by immunoSEQ multiplex PCR; TCRdb stores in-frame clones only, minus some. The data show 200,000 or so clones, with 90% to 95% seen just once and over 7.5% held by the top ten. These data come from a study of T cell responses to AZD1222 COVID-19 vaccine. General study results and limits: Seropositivity was recorded at baseline in only 6 or 7 AZD1222 recipients. Most donors were white British and more were female, and clonal diversity was possibly underestimated.

This CDR3 spans 16 amino acids. This rearrangement joins TRBV21-1 to TRBJ2-5. TRBV21-1 is a documented pseudogene. This TCR was recovered from an adult in good health. This sample comprised peripheral blood, obtained on day 0 of AZD1222 vaccination. The CDR3 loop reads CASSKVPGASGETQYF. CDR3 DNA sequence: TGTGCCAGCAGCAAAGTACCGGGGGCCTCGGGGGAGACCCAGTACTTC.